Following are 27 T cell receptor beta chains from one sample sequenced in a study of cytomegalovirus exposure and HLA in healthy donors. The assay was immunoSEQ multiplex PCR, and TCRdb's table has in-frame clones only and misses some. The sample lists roughly 220,000 clones; approximately 88% were seen once. What was sequenced was PBMCs. The receptors were gathered from a woman between 25 and 40 years old in good health and CMV-seropositive.

As to this clone: The same CDR3 also results from other DNA sequences found in this sample. CDR3 amino acids: CASSLVIHEQYF. As DNA, the CDR3 is TGTGCCAGCAGTTTGGTAATCCACGAGCAGTACTTC. The chain combines TRBV28 with TRBJ2-7; the D is unclear. Germline CDR1 reads MDHEN; CDR2 reads SYDVKM. With 3 bases removed from V and 5 bases from J, the gap between germline ends came to 8 bases. This CDR3 spans 12 amino acids.

This clone was seen once. The gene calls are TRBV27 and TRBJ1-2, with 9 bases identical to TRBD1. V was pared by 5 bases and J by 8 bases, with 15 bases of the junction left unmatched. Germline CDR1 and CDR2: MNHEY and SMNVEV (reference sequence). This CDR3 contains 16 residues. CDR3 nucleotide sequence: TGTGCCAGCAGTCCATTCCTCCGGGACAGGGAGGGCGGCTACACCTTC. This encodes CASSPFLRDREGGYTF.

This clone was observed a handful of times. The CDR3 spells CASKDGGKGSGELFF. The CDR3 coding sequence is TGTGCCAGCAAGGATGGGGGTAAAGGTTCTGGGGAGCTGTTTTTT. The rearrangement uses TRBV28 and TRBJ2-2; D may be TRBD1 or TRBD2 (5 bases each). V was clipped by 7 bases and J by 8 bases, with 20 bases between them. Germline CDR1 is MDHEN and CDR2 is SYDVKM. The CDR3 runs to 15 residues.

This clone was counted a few times. This chain connects TRBV13 to TRBJ2-7; perhaps TRBD1 as D (6 bases). Germline V gives CDR1 PRHDT, CDR2 FYEKMQ (reference sequence). Deletions cut 5 bases from V and 0 bases from J, with 14 bases between. The CDR3 is made up of 15 amino acids. CDR3 nucleotide sequence: TGTGCCAGCAGCCCTCTAGACAGGAGCTCCTACGAGCAGTACTTC. The encoded protein is CASSPLDRSSYEQYF.

The V call is TRBV11-3, the J call TRBJ2-7; D unclear. This CDR3 spans 12 amino acids. Germline V gene data show CDR1 as SGHNT and CDR2 as YENEEA. V lost 4 bases and J 7 bases, leaving 11 bases between the germline ends. The CDR3 reads CASSSRWLEQYF. CDR3 DNA: TGTGCCAGCAGCTCCCGTTGGCTTGAGCAGTACTTC.

The chain combines TRBV6-5 with TRBJ1-1; D not certain. V shed 5 bases and J shed 6 bases, with 13 bases lying between them. CDR3 length: 13 amino acids. Per the germline V gene, CDR1 is MNHEY and CDR2 is SVGAGI. CDR3 nucleotide sequence: TGTGCCAGCAGTCGGACGAAAGACGCTGAAGCTTTCTTT. Protein: CASSRTKDAEAFF.

This chain connects TRBV5-8 to TRBJ2-1, with 7 bases fitting TRBD1. V was pared by 3 bases and J by 8 bases, with 8 bases of the junction left unmatched. Germline V gene lookup returns CDR1 SGHTS and CDR2 YDEGEE. The CDR3 has 14 amino acids. The chain's CDR3 is CASSSGTVRDEQFF. The DNA for the CDR3 is TGTGCCAGCAGCTCCGGGACAGTGCGGGATGAGCAGTTCTTC.

The chain combines TRBV2 with TRBJ2-7; a weak D match, TRBD2 (5 bases). Trimming took off 7 bases at V and 12 bases at J, with 25 bases between the two ends. From germline, CDR1 is SNHLY and CDR2 FYNNEI. CDR3 size: 14 residues. The CDR3 nucleotides are TGTGCCAGCATGGCTTTGGGTACCGCGACTACTACGTACTTC. Its protein is CASMALGTATTTYF.

The V call is TRBV7-2, the J call TRBJ2-7; TRBD2 matches at 7 bases. Germline loops: CDR1 SGHTA, CDR2 FQGNSA. The CDR3 is made up of 14 amino acids. V dropped 5 bases and J dropped 2; count of bases not matched to a gene: 6. The CDR3: CASSRGLEAYEQYF. Written as DNA, the CDR3 is TGTGCCAGCAGCCGCGGACTAGAAGCCTACGAGCAGTACTTC.

J is TRBJ2-1 and V is TRBV25-1, with D perhaps TRBD2 (6 bases). Germline-derived CDR1 and CDR2 are MGHDK and SYGVNS. The V end lost 7 bases, the J end lost 9 bases, and 19 bases lay between the germline ends. The CDR3 consists of 14 residues. The CDR3 reads CASTQLGGGSEQFF. In DNA, the CDR3 is TGTGCCAGCACCCAACTTGGGGGAGGTAGTGAGCAGTTCTTC.

The chain joins TRBV5-4 to TRBJ1-1; D call uncertain. Germline CDR1 reads SGHNT; CDR2 reads YYREEE (reference sequence). V was trimmed by 0 bases and J by 1 base, leaving 4 bases between them. The CDR3 is made up of 13 amino acids. The CDR3 region is CASSLGPNTEAFF. The CDR3 coding sequence is TGTGCCAGCAGCTTGGGACCGAACACTGAAGCTTTCTTT. The full variable domain, rest sourced from reference TRBV5-4 and TRBJ1-1, is ETGVTQSPTHLIKTRGQQVTLRCSSQSGHNTVSWYQQALGQGPQFIFQYYREEENGRGNFPPRFSGLQFPNYSSELNVNALELDDSALYLCASSLGPNTEAFFGQGTRLTVV.

This clone was counted a single time. The J gene is TRBJ2-7, the V gene TRBV28, with a tentative D call TRBD2 (5 bases). Germline V gene data show CDR1 as MDHEN and CDR2 as SYDVKM. The V and J ends lost 3 bases and 4 bases respectively, with 10 bases between them. CDR3 length equals 13 residues. The DNA of the CDR3 is TGTGCCAGCAGTTTCGGGGTTGATTACGAGCAGTACTTC. Protein sequence: CASSFGVDYEQYF. The variable domain in full, with the rest retrieved from reference TRBV28 and TRBJ2-7, is DVKVTQSSRYLVKRTGEKVFLECVQDMDHENMFWYRQDPGLGLRLIYFSYDVKMKEKGDIPEGYSVSREKKERFSLILESASTNQTSMYLCASSFGVDYEQYFGPGTRLTVT.

The J gene is TRBJ1-1, the V gene TRBV4-1; TRBD1 agrees at 7 bases. The ends lost 3 bases at V and 11 bases at J; junction bases unmatched: 9. The germline V gene has CDR1 MGHRA and CDR2 YSYEKL. The CDR3 runs 13 residues. The CDR3 nucleotides are TGCGCCAGCAGCCAGCGACAGGGCGACAGCGCTTTCTTT. This encodes CASSQRQGDSAFF.

V gene TRBV18 combines with J gene TRBJ1-2; D perhaps matches TRBD1 (5 bases). Trimming removed 2 bases at V and 3 bases at J, with 16 bases between. Germline values: CDR1 KGHSH, CDR2 LQKENI. The CDR3 has 16 amino acids. The CDR3 is CASSPNREGLDYGYTF. CDR3 bases: TGTGCCAGCTCACCAAATAGAGAGGGGTTGGACTATGGCTACACCTTC.

The rearrangement links TRBV5-1 to TRBJ1-5, with a tentative D call TRBD1 (5 bases). The V end was cut by 5 bases, the J end by 2 bases, with 20 bases between. CDR3 size: 17 residues. The germline gives CDR1 SGHRS, CDR2 YFSETQ. The CDR3 DNA sequence: TGCGCCAGCAGTGACAGAGGTGCTAACAGTGGCAATCAGCCCCAGCATTTT. Translated, it gives CASSDRGANSGNQPQHF.

The V and J genes are TRBV19 and TRBJ1-2, with 9 bases lining up with TRBD1. This CDR3 is built from 14 residues. Germline CDR1 LNHDA, CDR2 SQIVND (reference sequence). V shed 8 bases, J shed 3 bases, and the junction held 7 bases outside the gene matches. CDR3 bases: TGTGCCAGTGCAAAACAGGGGGCGGACTATGGCTACACCTTC. Its translation is CASAKQGADYGYTF.

This chain's CDR3 is CASSQGFGRWEQYF. CDR3 in DNA: TGCGCCAGCAGCCAGGGCTTCGGACGGTGGGAGCAGTACTTC. The chain joins TRBV4-3 to TRBJ2-7; D not certain. The CDR3 extends over 14 amino acids. Germline lookup yields CDR1 LGHNA and CDR2 YSLEER. V lost 3 bases, J lost 7 bases, and 16 bases lay in between.

V and J are TRBV2 and TRBJ2-7, with TRBD2 identical over 8 bases. The V and J ends lost 7 bases and 5 bases, in that order; junction bases with no gene match: 4. Germline CDR1 and CDR2: SNHLY and FYNNEI. This CDR3 has 12 amino acids. CDR3 sequence (DNA): TGTGCCAGCAAAGAGCGGGAGAACGAGCAGTACTTC. It encodes CASKERENEQYF.

This clone occurred once. J is TRBJ2-1 and V is TRBV30; 10 bases line up with TRBD2. Germline CDR1 reads GTSNPN; CDR2 reads SVGIG (reference sequence). Trimming took 2 bases from V and 8 from J; bases not matched to a gene: 15. This CDR3 spans 17 amino acids. CDR3 sequence reads: CAWSPTTSGSLGDEQFF. The CDR3 DNA is TGTGCCTGGAGTCCCACGACTAGCGGGTCTTTGGGCGATGAGCAGTTCTTC.

The chain joins TRBV11-2 to TRBJ1-2; TRBD1 matches 7 bases. The CDR3 sequence is 15 residues long. In germline, CDR1 is SGHAT, CDR2 FQNNGV. The J segment lost 6 bases and the V segment lost 5 bases, leaving 12 bases of the junction unmatched. The CDR3 protein is CASSDKKGQWDGYTF. CDR3 sequence (DNA): TGTGCCAGCAGCGACAAAAAGGGACAGTGGGATGGCTACACCTTC.

This sequence joins TRBV21-1 and TRBJ2-3; the D call TRBD2 from the table was never checked on the DNA. TRBV21-1 is marked as a pseudogene. The CDR3 sequence is 17 residues long. This CDR3 reads CASSKKGPLRDFDTQYF. DNA for the CDR3: TGTGCCAGCAGCAAAAAAGGCCCCTTGCGGGATTTCGATACGCAGTATTTT.

The chain uses TRBV18 and TRBJ2-7; TRBD1 matches at 7 bases. The germline gives CDR1 KGHSH, CDR2 LQKENI. CDR3 length equals 13 residues. V was pared by 6 bases and J by 7 bases, with 9 bases of the junction left unmatched. The CDR3 region has the DNA TGTGCCAGCTCCTTACAGGGGCGCGAGGAGCAGTACTTC. This gives the protein CASSLQGREEQYF.

This chain joins TRBV7-2 and TRBJ2-2, with unresolved D. Germline V lookup: CDR1 SGHTA, CDR2 FQGNSA. V was cut by 3 bases and J by 4 bases, with 3 bases left in between. The CDR3 length is 12 residues. The CDR3 coding sequence is TGTGCCAGCAGCTTCATCACCGGGGAGCTGTTTTTT. Protein sequence: CASSFITGELFF.

The chain uses TRBV15 and TRBJ2-3, with unresolved D. V was clipped by 0 bases and J by 8 bases, with 9 bases between them. CDR1 and CDR2 from the germline V gene are LNHNV and YYDKDF (reference sequence). The CDR3 runs to 13 residues. As DNA, the CDR3 is TGTGCCACCAGCAGAGATCCCGACACTACGCAGTATTTT. It yields the protein CATSRDPDTTQYF.

This chain connects TRBV27 to TRBJ1-5; TRBD1 matches 7 bases. CDR1 is MNHEY and CDR2 is SMNVEV in the germline V gene (reference sequence). Trimming removed 5 bases from V and 6 bases from J; junction bases left unmatched: 4. The CDR3 has 13 residues. The CDR3 DNA follows: TGTGCCAGCAGTCCAGGGGGGGTTCAGCCCCAGCATTTT. Encoded protein: CASSPGGVQPQHF.

This clone has just one count. DNA of the CDR3: TGTGCCAGTAGTCCAGACAGGGGCATGAACACTGAAGCTTTCTTT. This gives the protein CASSPDRGMNTEAFF. The chain uses TRBV19 and TRBJ1-1; 8 bases line up with TRBD1. This CDR3 has 15 amino acids. The V segment lost 5 bases and the J segment 0 bases; nucleotides outside the gene matches: 5. The germline V gene has CDR1 LNHDA and CDR2 SQIVND (reference sequence).

The chain carries TRBV27 and TRBJ1-1; maybe TRBD1 (5 bases). This CDR3 has 15 residues. Germline V CDR1 and CDR2: MNHEY, SMNVEV (reference sequence). Trimming took 6 bases from V and 9 from J, leaving 23 bases between them. The CDR3 spells CASRMWGEGTTKAFF. CDR3 sequence (DNA): TGTGCCAGCAGGATGTGGGGGGAAGGAACTACGAAAGCTTTCTTT.